Here is one TCR beta chain with its context. As yet, its antigen is unknown. An end of the junction does not agree with germline; a read error may underlie this. TCRdb re-derived calls from the multiplex PCR reads in MiXCR, one entry per CDR3 protein. The sample includes about 140,000 distinct CDR3 sequences, 32% of them seen just once. These data belong to a study of breast tumors, draining lymph nodes, adjacent tissues. Findings and limits, study-wide: Compared with lymph nodes, tumors were less diverse; compared with nontumor tissue, more. Data only fit, rather than demonstrated, lymph node origin of most tumor T cells. Compared with basal-like, luminal-like tumors shared significantly more repertoire with nontumor tissue. The data were judged consistent with most tumor T cells coming from lymph node and expanding in tumor.

Breast cancer patients provided tissue from their axillary draining lymph nodes. The sample comprised axillary lymph node tissue. The TCR comes from a female donor with breast cancer. Some clones in this sample may be carry-over from other donors' samples.

CDR3 amino acids: CVSGSPTVNTGELFF. CDR3 nucleotide sequence: TGTGTTAGTGGTTCCCCGACAGTGAACACCGGGGAGCTGTTTTTT. The chain carries TRBV12-5 and TRBJ2-2; D is perhaps TRBD1 (5 bases). This CDR3 is 15 amino acids long. Germline V gene data show CDR1 as LGHNT and CDR2 as FRNRAP.